The 27 T cell receptor beta chains given below trace back to one sample, sequenced in a study of shared clonotypes between healthy human individuals. The naive CD8 subset, CD45RO-negative cells positively selected for CCR7, excluded terminally differentiated effector memory CD45RA+ cells. The assay was immunoSEQ multiplex PCR, and TCRdb's table has in-frame clones only and misses some. The sample has about 2.2 million clones, roughly 91% seen once. Sequences were obtained from naive CD8+ T cells from PBMCs. The receptors derive from a man between 18 and 29 years old in good health. Some clones in this sample may be carry-over from other donors' samples.

The rearrangement links TRBV27 to TRBJ2-1; 9 bases are a match to TRBD2. The trim removed 6 bases at V and 3 bases at J, leaving 6 bases unmatched. The CDR3 is 15 residues long. CDR1 is MNHEY and CDR2 is SMNVEV in the germline V gene (reference sequence). CDR3 sequence: CASSWSGRIYNEQFF. In DNA, the CDR3 is TGTGCCAGCAGCTGGAGCGGGAGGATCTACAATGAGCAGTTCTTC.

This clone was recorded once. The chain employs TRBV4-3 and TRBJ2-7; 8 bases are shared with TRBD2. V lost 2 bases to trimming and J lost 6 bases; unmatched junction nucleotides: 15. The CDR3 loop spans 17 amino acids. Germline V CDR1 and CDR2: LGHNA, YSLEER. CDR3 protein: CASSQLGPGLGGGEQYF. CDR3 bases: TGCGCCAGCAGCCAACTGGGTCCGGGACTAGGGGGAGGCGAGCAGTACTTC.

The chain has TRBV12-1 and TRBJ2-5; no check of the table's D call, TRBD1, against the DNA was made. TRBV12-1 is an annotated pseudogene. The CDR3 extends over 17 amino acids. The CDR3 sequence is CASSSLLSGQVQETQYF. CDR3 coding DNA: TGTGCCAGCAGCTCTCTGCTTTCAGGACAGGTTCAAGAGACCCAGTACTTC.

The chain couples TRBV27 to TRBJ1-2, with 12 bases that match TRBD1. The ends lost 5 bases at V and 4 bases at J; junction bases unmatched: 5. This CDR3 has 15 amino acids. Germline CDR1 and CDR2: MNHEY and SMNVEV (reference sequence). CDR3 amino acids: CASSTRDRGLYGYTF. In DNA, the CDR3 is TGTGCCAGCAGTACACGGGACAGGGGGCTCTATGGCTACACCTTC.

J is TRBJ2-5 and V is TRBV5-1, with D maybe TRBD2 (5 bases). The CDR3 spans 15 residues. CDR1 is SGHRS and CDR2 is YFSETQ in the germline V gene. V was shortened by 0 bases and J by 4 bases, with 13 bases between the two germline ends. The CDR3 protein is CASSLDSGLGETQYF. The DNA of the CDR3 is TGCGCCAGCAGCTTGGATTCGGGGTTAGGAGAGACCCAGTACTTC.

The rearrangement uses TRBV2 and TRBJ2-2; D is ambiguous. V was clipped by 0 bases and J by 1 base, with 9 bases between them. This CDR3 is built from 16 residues. Germline V gene data show CDR1 as SNHLY and CDR2 as FYNNEI. CDR3 in amino acids: CASSEAWTWNTGELFF. In DNA, the CDR3 is TGTGCCAGCAGTGAAGCGTGGACCTGGAACACCGGGGAGCTGTTTTTT.

This rearrangement joins TRBV9 to TRBJ2-1; 7 bases agree with TRBD2. V gave up 0 bases and J gave up 7 bases; unmatched junction bases: 13. Germline loops: CDR1 SGDLS, CDR2 YYNGEE. The CDR3 has 17 residues. For the CDR3, the DNA is TGTGCCAGCAGCGTAGGTTTTCGGAGCGGGGTTGGGAATGAGCAGTTCTTC. It specifies CASSVGFRSGVGNEQFF.

This chain uses TRBV7-9 with TRBJ1-2; no clear D. V lost 2 bases to trimming and J lost 7 bases, with 20 bases between them. This CDR3 is 16 amino acids long. The germline CDR1 and CDR2 sequences are SEHNR and FQNEAQ (reference sequence). The chain's CDR3 is CASSLPFTGTLGGYTF. Written as DNA, the CDR3 is TGTGCCAGCAGCTTACCTTTTACGGGAACCCTGGGTGGCTACACCTTC.

The V call is TRBV4-1, the J call TRBJ2-5, with D perhaps TRBD2 (5 bases). The CDR3 is 15 amino acids. Germline-derived CDR1 and CDR2 are MGHRA and YSYEKL. The germline V and J ends were trimmed by 0 bases and 4 bases, with 12 bases remaining between them. The CDR3 loop is CASSQEISSSETQYF. DNA for the CDR3: TGCGCCAGCAGCCAAGAAATATCTAGCTCAGAGACCCAGTACTTC.

This clone has only one observation. The sample has other DNA sequences that encode this CDR3 too. The V call is TRBV11-2, the J call TRBJ1-1; D not certain. The CDR3 totals 13 residues. In germline, CDR1 is SGHAT, CDR2 FQNNGV. The V and J ends lost 1 base and 3 bases respectively, with 6 bases between them. The CDR3 protein is CASSLGRYTEAFF. In DNA, the CDR3 is TGTGCCAGCAGCTTAGGACGGTACACTGAAGCTTTCTTT. Combining the CDR3 with reference TRBV11-2 and TRBJ1-1 gives the whole variable domain EAGVAQSPRYKIIEKRQSVAFWCNPISGHATLYWYQQILGQGPKLLIQFQNNGVVDDSQLPKDRFSAERLKGVDSTLKIQPAKLEDSAVYLCASSLGRYTEAFFGQGTRLTVV.

J is TRBJ2-1 and V is TRBV7-9; D call uncertain. This CDR3 has 13 amino acids. CDR1 is SEHNR, CDR2 FQNEAQ, per germline (reference sequence). The V end lost 2 bases, the J end lost 3 bases, and 5 bases lay between the germline ends. The CDR3 sequence: CASSLFLYNEQFF. The CDR3 DNA sequence: TGTGCCAGCAGCTTATTCCTCTACAATGAGCAGTTCTTC.

As to this clone: A junction end diverges from the germline sequence, so it may reflect a read error. The rearrangement uses TRBV11-2 and TRBJ2-5; D tentatively fits TRBD1 or TRBD2 (6 bases each). The CDR3 contains 13 residues. Germline V lookup: CDR1 SGHAT, CDR2 FQNNGV. The CDR3: CASSTRDTGSGDF. In nucleotides, the CDR3 is TGTGCCAGCAGCACCCGGGACACGGGTTCGGGGGACTTC.

A note on this clone: Other DNA sequences in the same sample also yield this CDR3. The V gene is TRBV7-9, the J gene TRBJ2-7, with a possible D match to TRBD2 (5 bases). In germline, CDR1 is SEHNR, CDR2 FQNEAQ (reference sequence). V was cut by 4 bases and J by 4 bases, with 8 bases left in between. The CDR3 is 12 amino acids. In DNA form, the CDR3 reads TGTGCCAGCAGCTACGGACTGTACGAGCAGTACTTC. Its translation: CASSYGLYEQYF.

The chain carries TRBV28 and TRBJ2-3; 9 positions match TRBD2. Germline V gives CDR1 MDHEN, CDR2 SYDVKM. This CDR3 comprises 21 residues. V lost 4 bases and J lost 7; bases outside the gene matches: 27. In DNA form, the CDR3 reads TGTGCCAGCAGTTCGCCCCTCGAGGTCCTCGAAGGTGGGAGCGGGAGGAATACGCAGTATTTT. Translated, it gives CASSSPLEVLEGGSGRNTQYF. Together with reference TRBV28 and TRBJ2-3, the CDR3 gives the full variable domain: DVKVTQSSRYLVKRTGEKVFLECVQDMDHENMFWYRQDPGLGLRLIYFSYDVKMKEKGDIPEGYSVSREKKERFSLILESASTNQTSMYLCASSSPLEVLEGGSGRNTQYFGPGTRLTVL.

The table lists this clone with a count of one. The chain couples TRBV4-3 to TRBJ2-7; no clear D gene. Between the trimmed V and J ends, which lost 0 bases and 6 bases, there was a span of 18 bases. Germline CDR1 reads LGHNA; CDR2 reads YSLEER. The CDR3 runs 16 residues. CDR3 loop: CASSQDLFPRSVEQYF. For the CDR3, the DNA is TGCGCCAGCAGCCAAGATCTATTCCCAAGATCCGTCGAGCAGTACTTC.

The J gene is TRBJ2-5, the V gene TRBV6-1; no firm D call. This CDR3 is 11 amino acids long. Trimming left V 2 bases short and J 5 bases short, with 3 bases between. Germline V gene data show CDR1 as MNHNS and CDR2 as SASEGT. The chain's CDR3 is CASSEWETQYF. The CDR3, as DNA: TGTGCCAGCAGTGAATGGGAGACCCAGTACTTC.

Turning to this clone: This CDR3 is also generated by other DNA sequences in the sample. The chain is built from TRBV28 and TRBJ2-7; D gene ambiguous. The length of the CDR3 is 10 residues. The V end was cut by 5 bases, the J end by 6 bases, with 5 bases between. Germline-derived CDR1 and CDR2 are MDHEN and SYDVKM. CDR3 nucleotides: TGTGCCAGCAGTCGGAGCGAGCAGTACTTC. Amino acids: CASSRSEQYF.

This CDR3 reads CASSLGLGVFEQYF. The DNA for the CDR3 is TGTGCCAGCAGCTTAGGTCTGGGGGTCTTCGAGCAGTACTTC. This chain connects TRBV7-9 to TRBJ2-7; D is tentatively TRBD1 or TRBD2 (5 bases each). The length of the CDR3 is 14 residues. Germline lookup yields CDR1 SEHNR and CDR2 FQNEAQ (reference sequence). Trimming left V 1 base short and J 6 bases short, with 13 bases between.

The chain has TRBV10-3 and TRBJ2-5; 7 nucleotides line up with TRBD1. This CDR3 is built from 14 residues. V dropped 4 bases and J dropped 3; count of bases not matched to a gene: 5. Germline CDR1 reads ENHRY; CDR2 reads SYGVKD. The DNA of the CDR3 is TGTGCCATCAGTGGACAGGGTGGGGAAGAGACCCAGTACTTC. The encoded protein is CAISGQGGEETQYF.

This chain joins TRBV25-1 and TRBJ2-5; 7 bases fit TRBD2. This CDR3 is built from 15 residues. Germline V gene sequence: CDR1 MGHDK, CDR2 SYGVNS. Germline trimming cut 1 base from V and 6 bases from J; bases unmatched to any gene: 8. The CDR3 DNA reads TGTGCCAGCAGTGAATGGGCGGGGGAAGGCAAGACCCAGTACTTC. Its translation is CASSEWAGEGKTQYF.

The chain uses TRBV5-8 and TRBJ2-3; 13 bases line up with TRBD2. Germline V lookup: CDR1 SGHTS, CDR2 YDEGEE. This CDR3 is built from 16 residues. With 4 bases clipped from V and 4 bases from J, the junction kept 6 bases outside the gene matches. CDR3 sequence: CASSPGLAGLSDTQYF. Here the CDR3 DNA reads TGTGCCAGCAGCCCGGGACTAGCGGGACTTTCAGATACGCAGTATTTT.

This clone was counted a single time. J is TRBJ2-7 and V is TRBV11-2; D possibly corresponds to TRBD2 (7 bases). V was pared by 4 bases and J by 7 bases, with 17 bases between. The CDR3 is 14 residues long. Germline assignment: CDR1 SGHAT and CDR2 FQNNGV. This CDR3 is CASSSLGGLGEQYF. CDR3 nucleotide sequence: TGTGCCAGCAGCTCTCTGGGGGGGCTGGGGGAGCAGTACTTC. The full variable domain, completed using reference TRBV11-2 and TRBJ2-7, is EAGVAQSPRYKIIEKRQSVAFWCNPISGHATLYWYQQILGQGPKLLIQFQNNGVVDDSQLPKDRFSAERLKGVDSTLKIQPAKLEDSAVYLCASSSLGGLGEQYFGPGTRLTVT.

The rearrangement joins TRBV6-1 to TRBJ2-7; either TRBD1 or TRBD2 may fit D (6 bases each). The CDR3 totals 14 residues. The germline V gene encodes CDR1 MNHNS and CDR2 SASEGT. V dropped 7 bases and J dropped 3 bases, with 16 bases sitting between them. The CDR3 region has the DNA TGTGCCAGCAAGAGTAGAGGGGGAGGCTACGAGCAGTACTTC. It translates to CASKSRGGGYEQYF.

This clone has only one observation. The chain links TRBV5-4 to TRBJ2-1; D not certain. Trimming pared 7 bases from V and 6 bases from J, leaving 11 bases between. From germline, CDR1 is SGHNT and CDR2 YYREEE (reference sequence). The CDR3 covers 12 residues. CDR3 sequence reads: CASEDGSNEQFF. DNA for the CDR3: TGTGCCAGCGAGGACGGATCCAATGAGCAGTTCTTC. The variable domain in full, with the rest retrieved from reference TRBV5-4 and TRBJ2-1, is ETGVTQSPTHLIKTRGQQVTLRCSSQSGHNTVSWYQQALGQGPQFIFQYYREEENGRGNFPPRFSGLQFPNYSSELNVNALELDDSALYLCASEDGSNEQFFGPGTRLTVL.

This chain uses TRBV10-2 with TRBJ1-3; D uncertain. CDR3 length: 14 residues. Germline lookup yields CDR1 WSHSY and CDR2 SAAADI. V was trimmed by 3 bases and J by 0 bases, leaving 6 bases between them. Here the CDR3 reads CASSEGSSGNTIYF. The CDR3 DNA is TGCGCCAGCAGTGAAGGAAGCTCTGGAAACACCATATATTTT.

This rearrangement joins TRBV11-2 to TRBJ2-3; D uncertain. V lost 5 bases to trimming and J lost 4 bases, with 7 bases between them. The CDR3 spans 12 residues. Germline lookup yields CDR1 SGHAT and CDR2 FQNNGV. The CDR3 here is CASSNPSDTQYF. In DNA form, the CDR3 reads TGTGCCAGCAGCAACCCTTCAGATACGCAGTATTTT.

The V call is TRBV25-1, the J call TRBJ2-7; D ambiguous. The V gene's germline CDR1 is MGHDK and CDR2 SYGVNS. This CDR3 region has 13 residues. V dropped 7 bases and J dropped 0 bases, with 10 bases sitting between them. Here the CDR3 reads CASMGASSYEQYF. The CDR3 DNA reads as TGTGCCAGCATGGGCGCGAGCTCCTACGAGCAGTACTTC.